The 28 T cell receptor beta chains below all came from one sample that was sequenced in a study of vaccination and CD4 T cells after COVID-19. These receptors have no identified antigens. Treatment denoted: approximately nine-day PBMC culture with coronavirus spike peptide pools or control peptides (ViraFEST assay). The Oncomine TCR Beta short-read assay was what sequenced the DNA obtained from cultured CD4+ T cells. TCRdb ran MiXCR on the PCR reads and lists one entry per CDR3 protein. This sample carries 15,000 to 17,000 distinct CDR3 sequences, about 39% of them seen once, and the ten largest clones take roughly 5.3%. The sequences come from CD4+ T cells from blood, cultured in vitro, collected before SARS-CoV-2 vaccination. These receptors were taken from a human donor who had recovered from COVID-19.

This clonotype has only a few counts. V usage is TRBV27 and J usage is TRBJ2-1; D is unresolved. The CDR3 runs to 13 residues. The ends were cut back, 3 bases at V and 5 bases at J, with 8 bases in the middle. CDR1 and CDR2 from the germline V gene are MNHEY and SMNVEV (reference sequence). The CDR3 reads CASSFLTDNEQFF. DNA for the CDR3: TGTGCCAGCAGTTTTCTCACAGACAATGAGCAGTTCTTC.

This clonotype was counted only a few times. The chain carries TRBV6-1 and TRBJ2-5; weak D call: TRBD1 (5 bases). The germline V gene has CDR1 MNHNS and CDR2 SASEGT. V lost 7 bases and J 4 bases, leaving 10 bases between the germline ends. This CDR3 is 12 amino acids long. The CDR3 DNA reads TGTGCCAGCACAAAGGGGCGAGAGACCCAGTACTTC. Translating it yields CASTKGRETQYF.

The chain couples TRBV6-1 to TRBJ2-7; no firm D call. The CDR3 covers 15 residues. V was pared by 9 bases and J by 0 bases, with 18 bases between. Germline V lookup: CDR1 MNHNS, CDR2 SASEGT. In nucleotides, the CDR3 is TGTGCCAGTAGGAAAGCAGCTATTAGCTCCTACGAGCAGTACTTC. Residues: CASRKAAISSYEQYF.

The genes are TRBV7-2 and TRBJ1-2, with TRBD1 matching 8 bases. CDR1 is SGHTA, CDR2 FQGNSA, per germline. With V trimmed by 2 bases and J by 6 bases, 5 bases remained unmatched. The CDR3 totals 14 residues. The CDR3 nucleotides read TGTGCCAGCAGCTTAAGGACAGGGCTAAATGGCTACACCTTC. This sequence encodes CASSLRTGLNGYTF.

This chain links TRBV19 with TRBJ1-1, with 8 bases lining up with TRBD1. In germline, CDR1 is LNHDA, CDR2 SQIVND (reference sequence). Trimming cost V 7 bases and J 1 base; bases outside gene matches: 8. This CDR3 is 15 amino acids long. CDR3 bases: TGTGCCAGTACCTACCGGGACAGGAGGAACACTGAAGCTTTCTTT. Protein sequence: CASTYRDRRNTEAFF.

The CDR3 DNA reads TGTGCCAGCAGTGAACAGGACACCGGGGAGCTGTTTTTT. Amino acids: CASSEQDTGELFF. The J gene is TRBJ2-2, the V gene TRBV6-1; D is uncertain. This CDR3 has 13 residues. Germline V gene data show CDR1 as MNHNS and CDR2 as SASEGT. V gave up 2 bases and J gave up 3 bases, with 4 bases separating them.

CDR3: CASSLEGQGVQETQYF. The DNA for the CDR3 is TGTGCCAGCAGCTTGGAGGGACAGGGGGTTCAAGAGACCCAGTACTTC. The rearrangement links TRBV5-5 to TRBJ2-5; 11 nucleotides line up with TRBD1. Germline trimming cut 0 bases from V and 2 bases from J; bases unmatched to any gene: 3. The CDR3 extends over 16 amino acids. Germline V CDR1 and CDR2: SGHKS, YYEKEE (reference sequence).

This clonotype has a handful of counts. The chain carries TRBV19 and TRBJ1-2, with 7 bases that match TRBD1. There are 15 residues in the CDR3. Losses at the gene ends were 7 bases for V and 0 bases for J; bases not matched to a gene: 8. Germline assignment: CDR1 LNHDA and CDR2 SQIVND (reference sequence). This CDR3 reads CASNPDRSTNYGYTF. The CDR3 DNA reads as TGTGCCAGTAACCCGGACAGGTCTACTAACTATGGCTACACCTTC.

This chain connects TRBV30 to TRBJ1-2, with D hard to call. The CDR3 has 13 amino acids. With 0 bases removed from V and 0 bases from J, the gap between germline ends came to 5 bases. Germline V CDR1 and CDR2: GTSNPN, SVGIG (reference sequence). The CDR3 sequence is CAWSVGANYGYTF. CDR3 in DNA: TGTGCCTGGAGTGTAGGAGCTAACTATGGCTACACCTTC.

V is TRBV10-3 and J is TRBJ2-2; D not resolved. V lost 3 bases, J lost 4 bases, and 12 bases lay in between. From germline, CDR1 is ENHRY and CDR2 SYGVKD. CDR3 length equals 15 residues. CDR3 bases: TGTGCCATCAGTGACAGAGGTCCACCCACCGGGGAGCTGTTTTTT. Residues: CAISDRGPPTGELFF.

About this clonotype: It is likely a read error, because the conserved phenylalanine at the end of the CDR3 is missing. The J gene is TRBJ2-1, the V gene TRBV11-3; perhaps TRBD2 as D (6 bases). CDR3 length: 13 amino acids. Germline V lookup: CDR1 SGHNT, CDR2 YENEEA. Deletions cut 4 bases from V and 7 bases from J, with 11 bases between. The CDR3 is CASSSTSWNEQFL. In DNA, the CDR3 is TGTGCCAGCAGCTCGACTAGTTGGAATGAGCAGTTCCTC.

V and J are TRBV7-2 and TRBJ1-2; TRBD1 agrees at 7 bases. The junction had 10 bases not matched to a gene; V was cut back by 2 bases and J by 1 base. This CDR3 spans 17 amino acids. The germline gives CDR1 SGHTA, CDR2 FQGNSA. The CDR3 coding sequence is TGTGCCAGCAGCTTACCCTCGGGGACAGCGGATAACTATGGCTACACCTTC. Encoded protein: CASSLPSGTADNYGYTF.

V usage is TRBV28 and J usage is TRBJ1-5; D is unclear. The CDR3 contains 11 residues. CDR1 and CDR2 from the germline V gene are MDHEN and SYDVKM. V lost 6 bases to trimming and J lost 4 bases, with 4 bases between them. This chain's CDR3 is CASSRNQPQHF. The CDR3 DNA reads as TGTGCCAGCAGCCGAAATCAGCCCCAGCATTTT. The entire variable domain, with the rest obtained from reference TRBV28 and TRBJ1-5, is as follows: DVKVTQSSRYLVKRTGEKVFLECVQDMDHENMFWYRQDPGLGLRLIYFSYDVKMKEKGDIPEGYSVSREKKERFSLILESASTNQTSMYLCASSRNQPQHFGDGTRLSIL.

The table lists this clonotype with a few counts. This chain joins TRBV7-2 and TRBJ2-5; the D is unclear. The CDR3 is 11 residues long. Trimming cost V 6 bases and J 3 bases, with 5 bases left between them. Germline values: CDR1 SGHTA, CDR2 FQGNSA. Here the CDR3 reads CASSMKETQYF. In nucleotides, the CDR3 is TGTGCCAGCAGTATGAAAGAGACCCAGTACTTC.

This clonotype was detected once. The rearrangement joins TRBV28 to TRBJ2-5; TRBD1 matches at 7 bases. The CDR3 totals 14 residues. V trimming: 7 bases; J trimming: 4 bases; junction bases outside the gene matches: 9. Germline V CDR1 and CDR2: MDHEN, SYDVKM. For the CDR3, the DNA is TGTGCCAGCATAGGACAGGTCCATATAGAGACCCAGTACTTC. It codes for CASIGQVHIETQYF.

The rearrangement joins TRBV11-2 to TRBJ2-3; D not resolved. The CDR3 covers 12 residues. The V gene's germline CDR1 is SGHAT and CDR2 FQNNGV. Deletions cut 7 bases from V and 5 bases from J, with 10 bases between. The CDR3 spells CASTVSRDTQYF. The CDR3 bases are TGTGCCAGCACCGTAAGTCGAGATACGCAGTATTTT.

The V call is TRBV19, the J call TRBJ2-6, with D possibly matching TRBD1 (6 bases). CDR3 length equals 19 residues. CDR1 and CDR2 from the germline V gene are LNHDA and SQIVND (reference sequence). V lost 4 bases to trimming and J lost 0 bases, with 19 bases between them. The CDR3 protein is CASSRATGRGVSGANVLTF. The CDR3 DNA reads TGTGCCAGTAGTAGGGCGACAGGTCGGGGCGTCTCTGGGGCCAACGTCCTGACTTTC.

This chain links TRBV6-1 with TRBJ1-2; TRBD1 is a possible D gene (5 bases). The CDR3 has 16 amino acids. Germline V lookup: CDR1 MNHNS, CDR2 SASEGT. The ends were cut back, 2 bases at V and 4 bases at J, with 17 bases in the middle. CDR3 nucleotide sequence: TGTGCCAGCAGTGAAATTGGCCAGGGAAGGCCCTATGGCTACACCTTC. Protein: CASSEIGQGRPYGYTF.

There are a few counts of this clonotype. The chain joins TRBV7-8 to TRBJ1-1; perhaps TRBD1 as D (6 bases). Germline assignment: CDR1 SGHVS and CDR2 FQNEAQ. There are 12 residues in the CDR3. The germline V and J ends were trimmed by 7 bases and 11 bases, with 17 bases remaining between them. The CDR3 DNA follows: TGTGCCAGCACCCTAAGGGGGGGCGAGGCTTTCTTT. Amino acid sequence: CASTLRGGEAFF.

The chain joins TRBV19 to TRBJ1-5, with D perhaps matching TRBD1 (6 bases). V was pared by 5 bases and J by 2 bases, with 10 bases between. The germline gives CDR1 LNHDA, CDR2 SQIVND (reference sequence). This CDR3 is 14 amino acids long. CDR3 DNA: TGTGCCAGTAGTGTTTCAGGGGGCAATCAGCCCCAGCATTTT. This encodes CASSVSGGNQPQHF.

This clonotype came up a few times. CDR3 protein: CATSRDRRENTEAFF. The CDR3 region has the DNA TGTGCCACCAGCAGAGATAGGCGGGAGAACACTGAAGCTTTCTTT. The rearrangement uses TRBV15 and TRBJ1-1; no firm D call. The CDR3 runs to 15 residues. Germline loops: CDR1 LNHNV, CDR2 YYDKDF (reference sequence). Trimming left V 0 bases short and J 1 base short, with 9 bases between.

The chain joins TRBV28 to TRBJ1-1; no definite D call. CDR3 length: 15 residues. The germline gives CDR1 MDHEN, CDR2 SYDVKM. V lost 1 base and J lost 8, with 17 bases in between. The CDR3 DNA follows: TGTGCCAGCAGTTTATACGGACGGTCTCGAGGGGAAGCTTTCTTT. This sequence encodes CASSLYGRSRGEAFF.

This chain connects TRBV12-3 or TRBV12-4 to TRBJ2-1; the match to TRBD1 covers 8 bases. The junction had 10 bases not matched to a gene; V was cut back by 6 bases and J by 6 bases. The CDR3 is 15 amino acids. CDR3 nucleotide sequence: TGTGCCAGCAGCCTTGGACAGGGTGTGGGCAATGAGCAGTTCTTC. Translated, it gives CASSLGQGVGNEQFF.

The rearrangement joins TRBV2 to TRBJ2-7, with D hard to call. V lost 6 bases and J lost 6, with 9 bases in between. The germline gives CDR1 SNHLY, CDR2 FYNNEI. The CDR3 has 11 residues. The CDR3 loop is CASSAPAEQYF. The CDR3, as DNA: TGTGCCAGCAGCGCCCCGGCCGAGCAGTACTTC.

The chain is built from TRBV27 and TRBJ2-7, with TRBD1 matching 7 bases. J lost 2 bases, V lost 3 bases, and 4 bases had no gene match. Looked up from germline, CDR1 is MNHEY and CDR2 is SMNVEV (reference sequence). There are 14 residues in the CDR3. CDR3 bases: TGTGCCAGCAGTTTCGGAACAGGGGCCTACGAGCAGTACTTC. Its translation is CASSFGTGAYEQYF.

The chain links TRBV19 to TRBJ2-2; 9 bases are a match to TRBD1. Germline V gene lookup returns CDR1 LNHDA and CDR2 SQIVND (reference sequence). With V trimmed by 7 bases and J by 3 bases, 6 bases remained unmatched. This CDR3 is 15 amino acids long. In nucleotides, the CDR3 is TGTGCCAGTATGGGCGGGACAGGGCACACCGGGGAGCTGTTTTTT. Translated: CASMGGTGHTGELFF.

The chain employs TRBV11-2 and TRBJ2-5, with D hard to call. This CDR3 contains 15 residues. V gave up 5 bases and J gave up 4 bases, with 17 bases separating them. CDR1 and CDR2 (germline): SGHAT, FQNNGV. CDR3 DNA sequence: TGTGCCAGCAGCCTATCGACCTCGGTCCCAGAGACCCAGTACTTC. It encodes CASSLSTSVPETQYF.

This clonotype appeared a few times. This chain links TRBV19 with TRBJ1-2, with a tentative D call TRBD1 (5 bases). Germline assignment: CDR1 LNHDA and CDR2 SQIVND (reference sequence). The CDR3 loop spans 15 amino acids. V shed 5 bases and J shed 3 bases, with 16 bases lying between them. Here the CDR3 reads CASSGDLTGDYGYTF. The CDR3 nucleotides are TGTGCCAGTAGTGGGGACCTCACGGGGGACTATGGCTACACCTTC.